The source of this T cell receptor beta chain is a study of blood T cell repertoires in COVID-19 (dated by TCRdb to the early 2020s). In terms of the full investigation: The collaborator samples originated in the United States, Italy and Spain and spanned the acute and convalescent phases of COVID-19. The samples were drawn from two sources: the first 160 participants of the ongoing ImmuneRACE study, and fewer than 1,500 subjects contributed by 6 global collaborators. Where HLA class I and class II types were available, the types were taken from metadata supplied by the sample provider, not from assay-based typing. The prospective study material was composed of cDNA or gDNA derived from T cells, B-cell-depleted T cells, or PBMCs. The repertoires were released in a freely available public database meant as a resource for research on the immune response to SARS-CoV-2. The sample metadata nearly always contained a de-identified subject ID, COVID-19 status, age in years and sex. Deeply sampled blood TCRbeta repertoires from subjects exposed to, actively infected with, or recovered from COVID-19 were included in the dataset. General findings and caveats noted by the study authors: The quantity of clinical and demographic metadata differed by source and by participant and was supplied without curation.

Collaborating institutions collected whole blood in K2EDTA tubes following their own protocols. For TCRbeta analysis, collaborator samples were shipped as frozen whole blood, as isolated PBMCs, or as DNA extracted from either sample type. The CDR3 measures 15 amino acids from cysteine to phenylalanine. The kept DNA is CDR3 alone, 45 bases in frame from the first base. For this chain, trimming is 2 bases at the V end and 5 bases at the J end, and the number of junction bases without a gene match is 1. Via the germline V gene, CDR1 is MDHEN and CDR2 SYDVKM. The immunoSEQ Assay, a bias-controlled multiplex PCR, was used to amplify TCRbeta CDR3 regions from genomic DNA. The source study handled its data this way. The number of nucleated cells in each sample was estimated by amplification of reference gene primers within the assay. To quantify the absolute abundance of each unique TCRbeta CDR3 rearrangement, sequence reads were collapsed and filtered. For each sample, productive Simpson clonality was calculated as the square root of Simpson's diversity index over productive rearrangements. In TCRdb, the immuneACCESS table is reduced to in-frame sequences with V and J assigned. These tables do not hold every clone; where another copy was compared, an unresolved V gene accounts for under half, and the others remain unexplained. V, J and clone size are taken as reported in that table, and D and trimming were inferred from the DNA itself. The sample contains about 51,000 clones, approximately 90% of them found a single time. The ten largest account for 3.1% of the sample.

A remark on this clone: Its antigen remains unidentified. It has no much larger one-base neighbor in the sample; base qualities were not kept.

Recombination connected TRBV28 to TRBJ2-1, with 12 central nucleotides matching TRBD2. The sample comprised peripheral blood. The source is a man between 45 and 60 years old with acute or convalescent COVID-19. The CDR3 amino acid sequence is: CASSLGLAGNNEQFF. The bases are TGTGCCAGCAGTTTAGGACTAGCGGGAAACAATGAGCAGTTCTTC.